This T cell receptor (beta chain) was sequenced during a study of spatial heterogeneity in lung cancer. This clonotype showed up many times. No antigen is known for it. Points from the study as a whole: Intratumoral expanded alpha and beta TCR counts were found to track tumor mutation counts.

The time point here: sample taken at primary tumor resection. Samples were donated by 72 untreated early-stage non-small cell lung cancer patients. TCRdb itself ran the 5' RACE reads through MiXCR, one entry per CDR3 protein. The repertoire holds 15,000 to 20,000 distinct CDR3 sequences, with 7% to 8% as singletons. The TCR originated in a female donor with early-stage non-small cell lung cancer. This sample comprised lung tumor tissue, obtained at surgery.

In DNA, the CDR3 is TGTGCCAGTAACGAGTGGGACCTTTATAGCAATCAGCCCCAGCATTTT. It encodes CASNEWDLYSNQPQHF. This chain uses TRBV19 with TRBJ1-5; a possible D gene is TRBD1 (5 bases). Trimming removed 7 bases from V and 0 bases from J, with 16 bases in between. Germline CDR1 and CDR2: LNHDA and SQIVND (reference sequence). The CDR3 is 16 amino acids.